Described below is a single T cell receptor beta chain sequence and its context. Methods used by the authors: Amplification of reference gene primers was used by the study to estimate nucleated cell counts. This table comes from immunoSEQ multiplex PCR, and its TCRdb copy is limited to in-frame clones, with some not included. V and J calls and clone size are given by that table; D and trimming were obtained from the DNA. The table lists approximately 250,000 clones, more than 70% of them singletons. The sample belongs to a study of blood T cell repertoires in COVID-19. Whole-study context: Sample material is recorded as cDNA or gDNA derived from T cells, B-cell-depleted T cells, or PBMCs.

Participant age was roughly 18 to 100 years, and participants resided in fewer than 30 US areas. Sequencing used PBMCs or T cells enriched from blood (not recorded which). The TCR originated in a woman aged 40-49 years with acute COVID-19.

CDR3 amino acids: CATSRGLSQETQYF. The CDR3 nucleotides are TGTGCCACCTCCCGAGGGCTATCCCAAGAGACCCAGTACTTC. The rearrangement uses TRBV24-1 and TRBJ2-5, with D tentatively TRBD2 (5 bases). Deletions cut 9 bases from V and 1 base from J, with 14 bases between. There are 14 residues in the CDR3. Germline V gene sequence: CDR1 KGHDR, CDR2 SFDVKD.